This T cell receptor beta chain was documented in a study of cytomegalovirus exposure and HLA in healthy donors. 13 Jbeta primers and 60 Vbeta primers were used for the PCR. Repertoires were generated with immunoSEQ multiplex PCR, while TCRdb's copy carries only in-frame clones and drops some. The repertoire holds 95,000 to 100,000 clones, with around 77% as singletons. This CDR3 spans 17 amino acids. J lost 4 bases, V lost 3 bases, and 15 bases had no gene match. CDR1 is KGHSH, CDR2 LQKENI, per germline. The clonotype was recovered from a female donor in good health and CMV-seronegative. What was sequenced was PBMCs. This sequence joins TRBV18 and TRBJ2-7; 7 nucleotides agree with TRBD2. DNA for the CDR3: TGTGCCAGCTCACCGCGGGGGACGGGACGGGCTATTTACGAGCAGTACTTC. It yields the protein CASSPRGTGRAIYEQYF. Based on the CDR3 plus reference TRBV18 and TRBJ2-7, the full variable domain is NAGVMQNPRHLVRRRGQEARLRCSPMKGHSHVYWYRQLPEEGLKFMVYLQKENIIDESGMPKERFSAEFPKEGPSILRIQQVVRGDSAAYFCASSPRGTGRAIYEQYFGPGTRLTVT.